The 9 T cell receptor beta chains reported below all come from one sample, sequenced in a study of T cell responses to AZD1222 COVID-19 vaccine. The protocol was immunoSEQ multiplex PCR, while the TCRdb copy is restricted to in-frame clones and leaves out a portion. The profile shows roughly 100,000 clones, 89% of them singletons. Source: peripheral blood, taken 28 days after the second AZD1222 dose. Every receptor here comes from an adult who received the AZD1222 COVID-19 vaccine.

This chain links TRBV24-1 with TRBJ2-1; 8 bases align to TRBD2. This CDR3 is 21 amino acids long. CDR1 is KGHDR, CDR2 SFDVKD, per germline. The ends lost 3 bases at V and 4 bases at J; junction bases unmatched: 22. Written as DNA, the CDR3 is TGTGCCACCAGTGATCTGATGGGAGCGGGAGAGGGCCTACCTTCGTACAATGAGCAGTTCTTC. Protein sequence: CATSDLMGAGEGLPSYNEQFF.

Only one count was recorded for this clone. The gene calls are TRBV27 and TRBJ1-1; D remains unclear. The CDR3 sequence is 13 residues long. V was pared by 8 bases and J by 0 bases, with 10 bases between. Germline V CDR1 and CDR2: MNHEY, SMNVEV (reference sequence). This CDR3 reads CASWTLLNTEAFF. The CDR3 DNA follows: TGTGCCAGCTGGACTTTGTTGAACACTGAAGCTTTCTTT.

V and J are TRBV7-9 and TRBJ2-7; perhaps TRBD2 as D (5 bases). Deletions cut 6 bases from V and 6 bases from J, with 15 bases between. CDR1 is SEHNR, CDR2 FQNEAQ, per germline (reference sequence). The CDR3 runs 13 residues. As DNA, the CDR3 is TGTGCCAGCAGAGTGACCGGGGTAGGCGAGCAGTACTTC. The encoded protein is CASRVTGVGEQYF. Supplemented by reference TRBV7-9 and TRBJ2-7, the full variable domain reads DTGVSQNPRHKITKRGQNVTFRCDPISEHNRLYWYRQTLGQGPEFLTYFQNEAQLEKSRLLSDRFSAERPKGSFSTLEIQRTEQGDSAMYLCASRVTGVGEQYFGPGTRLTVT.

In its sample, this clone was seen once. This chain connects TRBV7-3 to TRBJ2-7; 7 bases align to TRBD2. This CDR3 region has 13 residues. Germline V lookup: CDR1 SGHTA, CDR2 FQGTGA. V lost 2 bases and J lost 6; bases outside the gene matches: 4. The CDR3 sequence: CASSLAGEGEQYF. The CDR3 DNA sequence: TGTGCCAGCAGCTTAGCGGGAGAGGGCGAGCAGTACTTC.

The rearrangement uses TRBV29-1 and TRBJ2-3, with 9 bases that match TRBD2. This CDR3 region has 15 residues. J gave up 0 bases and V 2 bases, and 3 bases lay outside the gene matches. CDR1 SQVTM and CDR2 ANQGSEA come from the germline V gene. The CDR3 region is CSVERREGSTDTQYF. The CDR3 nucleotides are TGCAGCGTTGAAAGGCGGGAGGGGAGCACAGATACGCAGTATTTT.

There are a few counts of this clone. The chain joins TRBV5-1 to TRBJ2-2; TRBD2 matches at 7 bases. Germline V gene data show CDR1 as SGHRS and CDR2 as YFSETQ. CDR3 size: 16 residues. V gave up 8 bases and J gave up 6 bases; unmatched junction bases: 16. The CDR3 loop is CASEKKMTGGPGELFF. The DNA for the CDR3 is TGCGCCAGTGAAAAAAAGATGACGGGAGGCCCCGGGGAGCTGTTTTTT.

This chain joins TRBV12-3 or TRBV12-4 and TRBJ2-7; D is perhaps TRBD2 (5 bases). The CDR3 totals 13 residues. Trimming took 1 base from V and 1 from J, leaving 5 bases between them. CDR3: CASSLGESYEQYF. In DNA form, the CDR3 reads TGTGCCAGCAGTTTAGGGGAGTCCTACGAGCAGTACTTC.

This rearrangement joins TRBV3-1 (or the pseudogene TRBV3-2) to TRBJ2-7; D may be TRBD1 (5 bases). Trimming left V 6 bases short and J 4 bases short, with 13 bases between. The CDR3 extends over 13 amino acids. The germline CDR1 and CDR2 sequences are LGHDT and YNNKEL (reference sequence). Written as DNA, the CDR3 is TGTGCCAGCAGTCGAAGCACAGGATACGAGCAGTACTTC. Translated, it gives CASSRSTGYEQYF.

The rearrangement uses TRBV6-1 and TRBJ2-7, with 11 bases matching TRBD1. The ends lost 4 bases at V and 0 bases at J; junction bases unmatched: 11. The germline V gene has CDR1 MNHNS and CDR2 SASEGT. The CDR3 loop spans 18 amino acids. The CDR3 loop reads CASSASGQGAKNSYEQYF. The CDR3 DNA sequence: TGTGCCAGCAGTGCCTCTGGACAGGGGGCCAAAAACTCCTACGAGCAGTACTTC.